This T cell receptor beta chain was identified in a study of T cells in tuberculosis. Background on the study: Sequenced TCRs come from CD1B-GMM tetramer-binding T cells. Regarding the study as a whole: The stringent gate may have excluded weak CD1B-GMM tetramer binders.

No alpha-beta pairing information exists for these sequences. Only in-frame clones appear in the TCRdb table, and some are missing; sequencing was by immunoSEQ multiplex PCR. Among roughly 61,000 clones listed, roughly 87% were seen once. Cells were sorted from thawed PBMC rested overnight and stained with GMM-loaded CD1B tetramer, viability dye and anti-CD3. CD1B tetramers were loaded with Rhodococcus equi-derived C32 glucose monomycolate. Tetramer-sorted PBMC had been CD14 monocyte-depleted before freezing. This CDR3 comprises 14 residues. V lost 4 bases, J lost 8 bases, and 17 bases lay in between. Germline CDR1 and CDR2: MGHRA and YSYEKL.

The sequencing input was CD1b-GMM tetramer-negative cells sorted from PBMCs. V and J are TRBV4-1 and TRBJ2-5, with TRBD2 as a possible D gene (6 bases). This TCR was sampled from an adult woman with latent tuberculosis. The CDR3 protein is CASSLMGGRSTQYF. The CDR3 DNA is TGCGCCAGCAGCCTCATGGGGGGACGATCAACCCAGTACTTC.